The entry below gives a single T cell receptor (beta chain) sequence along with its context. Its specificity is not known. One end of the junction fails to match germline, which may point to a read error. This sample is drawn from a study of blood T cells in healthy people across ages. A second PCR, run for roughly 7 to 11 cycles, used a sample-barcoded 5' primer plus a J-beta primer mix. Each TCR beta cDNA got a 12-nucleotide random molecular identifier. Each CDR3 protein is one row after TCRdb ran MiXCR on the 5' RACE reads. The sample yields roughly 1,700,000 distinct CDR3 sequences, under 30% seen once. Germline V gives CDR1 MGHRA, CDR2 YSYEKL. CDR3 length: 13 residues. Points from the study as a whole: Whereas aged donors had fewer naive CD4+ cells, long-lived donors had more of them and higher diversity.

The sequence was collected from a woman aged 30 to 39 in good health. J is TRBJ2-1 and V is TRBV4-1; D remains ambiguous. The sequenced sample was blood. CDR3 sequence (DNA): TGCGCCAGCAGCCAGGCTCTCGACAATGGGCAGTTCTTC. As protein: CASSQALDNGQFF.